This TCR beta chain was recovered during a study of T-cell reconstitution after alpha-beta-depleted transplantation in children. Broader study findings: T cells produced anew were the main source of T-cell counts and diversity one year after transplant.

Unique molecular identifiers tagged the TCRbeta library. TCRdb re-derived calls from the PCR reads in MiXCR, one entry per CDR3 protein. The sample has around 60,000 distinct CDR3 sequences; about 40% are singletons. Germline V gene sequence: CDR1 MNHEY, CDR2 SMNVEV (reference sequence). CDR3 length equals 13 residues. The germline V and J ends were trimmed by 0 bases and 3 bases, with 6 bases remaining between them. This clonotype was seen more than once but under ten times. Its target is unknown. Sequencing was performed on PBMCs, mostly from graft donor cells, taken 360 days after TCRalphabeta/CD19-depleted stem cell transplant. V and J are TRBV27 and TRBJ2-7; D ambiguous. The TCR was taken from a male patient younger than 18 who had a stem cell transplant for acute lymphoblastic leukemia, so the T cells may come from the graft donor. CDR3 protein: CASSLSTRYEQYF. In nucleotides, the CDR3 is TGTGCCAGCAGTTTATCAACCCGCTACGAGCAGTACTTC.